This T cell receptor beta chain is drawn from a study of OX40 agonist ivuxolimab in advanced cancers. TCRdb's copy holds only in-frame clones and misses some; the assay was immunoSEQ multiplex PCR. The table records around 64,000 clones, approximately 90% of them present only once. Trimming removed 3 bases from V and 4 bases from J, with 9 bases in between. The length of the CDR3 is 13 residues. Per the germline V gene, CDR1 is LNHDA and CDR2 is SQIVND (reference sequence). The receptor's source is an adult with an advanced solid tumor such as melanoma, head and neck, liver or kidney cancer. The material was CD4+ or CD8+ T cells sorted from blood, obtained in a trial of the OX40 agonist ivuxolimab. The chain couples TRBV19 to TRBJ1-2, with D hard to call. CDR3 amino acids: CASSIGLGYGYTF. The CDR3, as DNA: TGTGCCAGTAGTATCGGGTTGGGCTATGGCTACACCTTC.